This T cell receptor (beta chain) was obtained from a study of molecular identifiers for immune sequencing clone quantification. In the study overall: Naive CD8 RNA (20,000 or 100,000 cells) was divided into five aliquots, with four sequenced. Broader study findings: Jurkat TCR RNA that was spiked in from one cell was reportedly detectable among some 980,000 naive cells. Under 1% of molecules in naive cells, but over 98% of effector molecules, belonged to clones above 20 RNA copies.

TCRdb re-derived calls from the PCR reads in MiXCR, one entry per CDR3 protein. The table shows about 630,000 distinct CDR3 sequences, with roughly 27% occurring only once. CD8+CD4-CCR7+CD45RA+ sorting gave the naive CD8 T cells. About this clonotype: Its antigen is as yet unknown.

This CDR3 has 13 amino acids. Germline values: CDR1 MNHEY, CDR2 SVGEGT. The V end was cut by 5 bases, the J end by 6 bases, with 13 bases between. The rearrangement uses TRBV6-2 or TRBV6-3 and TRBJ2-5; perhaps TRBD1 as D (6 bases). The receptor was derived from a human donor in good health. Some libraries in this study had Jurkat cell RNA spiked in. Sequencing was carried out using naive CD8+ T cells from blood, with Jurkat cell RNA spiked in. The subset is: FACS-sorted CD8+CD4-CCR7+CD45RA+ naive T cells. The CDR3 bases are TGTGCCAGCAGTAAACAGGGTTTTAAGACCCAGTACTTC. Translation: CASSKQGFKTQYF.